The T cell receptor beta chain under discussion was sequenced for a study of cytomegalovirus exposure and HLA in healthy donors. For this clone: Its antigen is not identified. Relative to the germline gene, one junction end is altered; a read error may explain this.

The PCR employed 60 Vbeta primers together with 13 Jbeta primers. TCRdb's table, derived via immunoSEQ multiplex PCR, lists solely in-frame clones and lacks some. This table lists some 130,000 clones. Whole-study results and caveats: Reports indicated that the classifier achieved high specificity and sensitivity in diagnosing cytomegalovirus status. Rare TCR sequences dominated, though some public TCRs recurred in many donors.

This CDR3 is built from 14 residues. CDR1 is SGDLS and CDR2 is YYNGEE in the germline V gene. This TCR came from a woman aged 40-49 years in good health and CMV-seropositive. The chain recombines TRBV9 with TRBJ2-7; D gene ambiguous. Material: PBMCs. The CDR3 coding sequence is TGTGCCAGCAGCGTTGCTGGTAGCTCCAACGAGCAGTACTTC. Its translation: CASSVAGSSNEQYF.